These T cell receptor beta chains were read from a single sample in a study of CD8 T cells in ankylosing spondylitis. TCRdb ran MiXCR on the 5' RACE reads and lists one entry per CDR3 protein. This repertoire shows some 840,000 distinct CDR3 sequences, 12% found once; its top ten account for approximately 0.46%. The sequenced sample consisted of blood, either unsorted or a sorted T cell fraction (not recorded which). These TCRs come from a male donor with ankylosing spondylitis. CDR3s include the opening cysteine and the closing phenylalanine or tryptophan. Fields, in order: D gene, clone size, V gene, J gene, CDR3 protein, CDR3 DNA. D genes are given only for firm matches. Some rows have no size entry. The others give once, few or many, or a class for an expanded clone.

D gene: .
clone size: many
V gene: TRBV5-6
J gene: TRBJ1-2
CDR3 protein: CASSLISSHGYTF
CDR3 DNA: TGTGCCAGCAGCTTGATCTCATCCCATGGCTACACCTTC

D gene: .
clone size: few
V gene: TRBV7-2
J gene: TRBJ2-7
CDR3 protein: CASSPDYGSATYEQYF
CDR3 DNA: TGTGCCAGCAGCCCCGACTATGGTAGCGCAACCTACGAGCAGTACTTC

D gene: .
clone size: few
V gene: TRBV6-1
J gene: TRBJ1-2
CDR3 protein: CASSEQGFSYYGYTF
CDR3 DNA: TGTGCCAGCAGCGAACAGGGTTTCTCCTACTATGGCTACACCTTC

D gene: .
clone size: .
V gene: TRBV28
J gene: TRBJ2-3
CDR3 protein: CASNPETTDTQYF
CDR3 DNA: TGTGCCAGCAACCCCGAAACAACAGATACGCAGTATTTT

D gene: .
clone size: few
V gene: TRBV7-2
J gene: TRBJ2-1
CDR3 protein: CASSFLPGYNEQFF
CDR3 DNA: TGTGCCAGCAGCTTTCTCCCTGGGTACAATGAGCAGTTCTTC

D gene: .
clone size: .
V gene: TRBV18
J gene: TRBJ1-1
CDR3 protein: CASSALGRPNTEAFF
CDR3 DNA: TGTGCCAGCTCAGCTCTGGGGAGGCCGAACACTGAAGCTTTCTTT

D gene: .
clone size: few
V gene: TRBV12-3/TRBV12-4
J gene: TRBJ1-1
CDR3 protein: CASSLGVPNTEAFF
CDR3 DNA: TGTGCCAGCAGTTTAGGGGTACCGAACACTGAAGCTTTCTTT

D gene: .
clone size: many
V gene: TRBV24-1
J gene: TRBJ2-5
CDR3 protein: CATSDLVDKETQYF
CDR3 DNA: TGTGCCACCAGTGATTTGGTGGACAAAGAGACCCAGTACTTC

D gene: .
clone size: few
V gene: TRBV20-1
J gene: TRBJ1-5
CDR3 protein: CSARDAPDSNQPQHF
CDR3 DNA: TGCAGTGCTAGAGATGCCCCGGACAGCAATCAGCCCCAGCATTTT

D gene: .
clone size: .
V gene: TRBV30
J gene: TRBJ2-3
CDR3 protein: CAWSVGAVGLRYF
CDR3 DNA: TGTGCCTGGAGTGTCGGAGCGGTAGGACTTCGGTATTTT

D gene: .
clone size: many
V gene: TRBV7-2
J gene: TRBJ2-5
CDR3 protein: CASSLTFQETQYF
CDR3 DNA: TGTGCCAGCAGCTTAACCTTCCAAGAGACCCAGTACTTC

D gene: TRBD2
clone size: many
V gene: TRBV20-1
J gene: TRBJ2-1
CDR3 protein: CSAGYTSGGAYEQFF
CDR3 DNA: TGCAGTGCTGGCTACACTAGCGGGGGGGCCTATGAGCAGTTCTTC

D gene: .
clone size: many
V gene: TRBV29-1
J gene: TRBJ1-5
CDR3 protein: CSVGGQGGQPQHF
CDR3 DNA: TGCAGCGTTGGGGGGCAGGGTGGTCAGCCCCAGCATTTT

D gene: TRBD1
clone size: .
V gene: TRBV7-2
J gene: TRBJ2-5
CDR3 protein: CASSLTLGTGLKETQYF
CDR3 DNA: TGTGCCAGCAGCTTAACTCTCGGGACAGGGTTAAAAGAGACCCAGTACTTC

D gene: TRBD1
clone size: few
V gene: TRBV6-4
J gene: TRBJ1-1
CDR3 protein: CASTLTGDTEAFF
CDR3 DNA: TGTGCCAGCACCTTAACAGGGGACACTGAAGCTTTCTTT

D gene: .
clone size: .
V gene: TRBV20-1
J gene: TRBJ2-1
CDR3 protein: CSARDPLGYNEQFF
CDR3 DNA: TGCAGTGCTAGAGATCCACTGGGTTACAATGAGCAGTTCTTC

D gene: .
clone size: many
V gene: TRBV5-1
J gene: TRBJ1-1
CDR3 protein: CASSFVGMNTEAFF
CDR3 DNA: TGCGCCAGCAGCTTTGTGGGTATGAACACTGAAGCTTTCTTT

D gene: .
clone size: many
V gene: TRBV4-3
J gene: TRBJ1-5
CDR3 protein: CASSRDSYSNQPQHF
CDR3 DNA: TGCGCCAGCAGCCGCGACAGTTATAGCAATCAGCCCCAGCATTTT

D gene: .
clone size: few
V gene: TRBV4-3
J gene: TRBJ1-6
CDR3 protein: CASSRRTGFLLWGANSPLHF
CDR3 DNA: TGCGCCAGCAGCCGTCGCACAGGTTTTCTCCTATGGGGGGCTAATTCACCCCTCCACTTT

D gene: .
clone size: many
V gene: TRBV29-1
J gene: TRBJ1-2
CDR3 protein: CSVEGLPRYYGYTF
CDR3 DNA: TGCAGCGTTGAGGGACTTCCCCGGTATTATGGCTACACCTTC

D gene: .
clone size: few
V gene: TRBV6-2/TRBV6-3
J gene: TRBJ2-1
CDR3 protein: CASSLRDPYHEQFF
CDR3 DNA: TGTGCCAGCAGTCTCCGGGATCCTTACCATGAGCAGTTCTTC

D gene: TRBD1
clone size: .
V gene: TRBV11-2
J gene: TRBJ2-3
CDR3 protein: CASSDRARTDTQYF
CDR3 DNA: TGTGCCAGCAGCGACAGGGCTCGAACAGATACGCAGTATTTT

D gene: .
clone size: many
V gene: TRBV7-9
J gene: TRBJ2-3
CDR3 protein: CASTSGSLSTDTQYF
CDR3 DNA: TGTGCCAGCACCTCCGGGAGTTTAAGCACAGATACGCAGTATTTT

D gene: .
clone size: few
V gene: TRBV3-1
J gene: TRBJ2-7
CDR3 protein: CASSRAGLGASYEQYF
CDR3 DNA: TGTGCCAGCAGCCGGGCGGGCTTAGGAGCTTCTTACGAGCAGTACTTC

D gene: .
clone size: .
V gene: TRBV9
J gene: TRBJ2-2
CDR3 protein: CASSLRGPGYGELFF
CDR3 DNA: TGTGCCAGCAGCCTCCGCGGTCCGGGGTATGGGGAGCTGTTTTTT

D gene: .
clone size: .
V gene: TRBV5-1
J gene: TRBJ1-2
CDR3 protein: CASSLVPGITYGYTF
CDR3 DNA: TGCGCCAGCAGCTTGGTCCCAGGGATTACCTATGGCTACACCTTC

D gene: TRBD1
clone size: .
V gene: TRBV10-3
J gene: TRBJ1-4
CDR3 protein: CAISPDRESEKLFF
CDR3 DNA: TGTGCCATCAGCCCAGACAGGGAGAGCGAAAAACTGTTTTTT

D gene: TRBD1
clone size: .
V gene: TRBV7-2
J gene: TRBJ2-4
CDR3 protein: CASSLAGQGFPLKNIQYF
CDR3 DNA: TGTGCCAGCAGCTTAGCGGGACAGGGGTTCCCCCTCAAAAACATTCAGTACTTC

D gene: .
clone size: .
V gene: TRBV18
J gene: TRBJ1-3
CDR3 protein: CASSTSPRVLSGNTIYF
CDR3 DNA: TGTGCCAGCTCCACTTCGCCTAGGGTACTCTCTGGAAACACCATATATTTT

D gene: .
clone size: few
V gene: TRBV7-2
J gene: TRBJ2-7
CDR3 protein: CASSLMPPGSYYEQYF
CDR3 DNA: TGTGCCAGCAGCTTAATGCCACCGGGAAGTTACTACGAGCAGTACTTC

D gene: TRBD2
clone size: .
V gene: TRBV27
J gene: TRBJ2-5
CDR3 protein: CASSALAGGKETQYF
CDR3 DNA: TGTGCCAGCAGTGCACTAGCGGGAGGGAAAGAGACCCAGTACTTC

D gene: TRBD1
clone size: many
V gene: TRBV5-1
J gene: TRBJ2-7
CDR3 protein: CASSPGTGRYEQYF
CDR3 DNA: TGCGCCAGCAGCCCCGGGACAGGGAGGTACGAGCAGTACTTC

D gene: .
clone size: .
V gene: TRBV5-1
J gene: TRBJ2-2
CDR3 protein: CASSPPHANTGELFF
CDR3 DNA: TGCGCCAGCAGCCCCCCCCATGCGAACACCGGGGAGCTGTTTTTT

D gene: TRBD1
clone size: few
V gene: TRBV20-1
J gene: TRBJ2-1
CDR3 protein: CSASGTGNDNEQFF
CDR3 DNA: TGCAGTGCTTCCGGGACAGGGAATGACAATGAGCAGTTCTTC

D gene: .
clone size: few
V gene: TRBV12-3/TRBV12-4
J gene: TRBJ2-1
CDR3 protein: CASRNRVSSYNEQFF
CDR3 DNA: TGTGCCAGCAGGAATAGGGTGTCGTCCTACAATGAGCAGTTCTTC

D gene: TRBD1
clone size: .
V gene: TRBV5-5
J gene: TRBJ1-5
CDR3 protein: CASSLIGGGGQPQHF
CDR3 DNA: TGTGCCAGCAGCTTGATTGGAGGGGGCGGACAGCCCCAGCATTTT

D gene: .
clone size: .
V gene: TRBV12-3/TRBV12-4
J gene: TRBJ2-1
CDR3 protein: CASQDYNEQFF
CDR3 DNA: TGTGCCAGCCAGGATTACAATGAGCAGTTCTTC

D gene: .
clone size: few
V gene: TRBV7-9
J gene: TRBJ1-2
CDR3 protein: CASSTQRQVGSLDGYTF
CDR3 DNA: TGTGCCAGCAGCACCCAGCGACAGGTCGGTTCTCTTGATGGCTACACCTTC

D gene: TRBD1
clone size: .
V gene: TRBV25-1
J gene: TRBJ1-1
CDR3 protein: CASSTRDRMNTEAFF
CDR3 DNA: TGTGCCAGCAGTACGAGGGACAGGATGAACACTGAAGCTTTCTTT

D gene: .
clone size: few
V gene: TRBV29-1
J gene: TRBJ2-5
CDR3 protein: CSVRAAQETQYF
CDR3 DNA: TGCAGCGTTCGGGCTGCACAAGAGACCCAGTACTTC

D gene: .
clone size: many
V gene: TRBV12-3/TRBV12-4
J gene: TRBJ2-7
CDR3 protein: CASSRRSGSHYEQYF
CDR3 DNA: TGTGCCAGCAGCCGAAGATCCGGCTCCCACTACGAGCAGTACTTC

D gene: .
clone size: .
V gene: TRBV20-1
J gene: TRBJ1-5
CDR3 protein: CSAINRVQPQHF
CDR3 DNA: TGCAGTGCCATAAACAGGGTTCAGCCCCAGCATTTT

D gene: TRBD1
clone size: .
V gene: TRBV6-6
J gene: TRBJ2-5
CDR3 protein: CASKSQGAWGQYF
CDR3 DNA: TGTGCCAGCAAGAGTCAGGGGGCCTGGGGCCAGTACTTC

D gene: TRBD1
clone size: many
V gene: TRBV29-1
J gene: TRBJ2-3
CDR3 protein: CSVTRGQQDTQYF
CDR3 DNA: TGCAGCGTTACTAGGGGGCAGCAAGATACGCAGTATTTT

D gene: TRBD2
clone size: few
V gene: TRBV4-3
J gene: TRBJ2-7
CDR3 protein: CASSHVAGGSALEQYF
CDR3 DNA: TGCGCCAGCAGCCACGTAGCGGGAGGATCGGCTCTCGAGCAGTACTTC

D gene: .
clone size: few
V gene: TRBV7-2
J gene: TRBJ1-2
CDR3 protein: CASRSLDSPPYTF
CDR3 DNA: TGTGCCAGCAGGAGCCTCGACTCGCCCCCTTACACCTTC

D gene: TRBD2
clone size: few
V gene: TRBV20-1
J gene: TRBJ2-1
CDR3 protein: CSAPPGLAGGLYNEQFF
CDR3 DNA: TGCAGTGCTCCCCCCGGACTAGCGGGAGGTTTATACAATGAGCAGTTCTTC

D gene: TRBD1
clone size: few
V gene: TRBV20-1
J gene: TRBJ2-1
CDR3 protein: CSARDPRQGPNEQFF
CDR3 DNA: TGCAGTGCTAGAGATCCCAGACAGGGGCCGAATGAGCAGTTCTTC

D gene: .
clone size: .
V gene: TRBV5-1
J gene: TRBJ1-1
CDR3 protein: CASSLLRFSEAFF
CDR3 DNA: TGCGCCAGCAGCTTGCTCAGGTTCTCTGAAGCTTTCTTT

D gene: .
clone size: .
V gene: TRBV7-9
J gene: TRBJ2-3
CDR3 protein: CASSQTGVDTQYF
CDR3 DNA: TGTGCCAGCAGCCAAACAGGCGTCGATACGCAGTATTTT

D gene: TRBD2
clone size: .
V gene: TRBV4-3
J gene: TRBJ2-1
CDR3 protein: CASSHKDSGSSYNEQFF
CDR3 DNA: TGCGCCAGCAGCCACAAAGATAGCGGGAGCTCCTACAATGAGCAGTTCTTC